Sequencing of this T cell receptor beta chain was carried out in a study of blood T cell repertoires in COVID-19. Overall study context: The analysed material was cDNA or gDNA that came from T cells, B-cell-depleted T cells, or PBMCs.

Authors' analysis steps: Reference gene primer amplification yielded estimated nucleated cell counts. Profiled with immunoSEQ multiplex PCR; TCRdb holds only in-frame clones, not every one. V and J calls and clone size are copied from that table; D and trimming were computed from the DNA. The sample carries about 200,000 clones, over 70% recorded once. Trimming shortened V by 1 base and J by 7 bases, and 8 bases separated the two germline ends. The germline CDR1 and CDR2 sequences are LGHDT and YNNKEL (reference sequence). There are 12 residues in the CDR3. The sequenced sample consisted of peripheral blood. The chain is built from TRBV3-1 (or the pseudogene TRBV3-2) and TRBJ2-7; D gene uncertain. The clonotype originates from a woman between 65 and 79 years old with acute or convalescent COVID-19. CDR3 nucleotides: TGTGCCAGCAGCCAAGCCAGAGGTGAGCAGTACGTC. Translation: CASSQARGEQYV.